This TCR beta chain was obtained from a study of T-cell memory formation after mild COVID-19. Study context: TCR clusters largely stayed donor specific. Overall study results and limits: Among contracting clones, CD4+ were mainly CM/EM and CD8+ enriched in EMRA. Clones contracting over day 15 to 85 were CD4/CD8 balanced, with later expanders leaning CD4+. SARS-CoV-2 specificity was not confirmed for second-wave clones peaking on day 37.

MiXCR was run by TCRdb on the 5' RACE reads, yielding one entry per CDR3 protein. The sample shows around 180,000 distinct CDR3 sequences, around 18% of them seen only once. In its sample, this clonotype was seen many times. The antigen is not known. CDR3 length: 10 amino acids. V gave up 5 bases and J gave up 7 bases, with 6 bases separating them. Germline values: CDR1 DFQATT, CDR2 SNEGSKA (reference sequence). The sequence came from a young man who had mild COVID-19 (a few samples of this study predate the infection). Cell type and time point are not known. The sample was PBMCs or a T cell subset sorted from them (not recorded which). The chain links TRBV20-1 to TRBJ2-1; D not resolved. As DNA, the CDR3 is TGCAGTGCTCGGTTGAATGAGCAGTTCTTC. This sequence encodes CSARLNEQFF.